This TCR beta chain was captured in a study of blood T cell repertoires in COVID-19. Study-level information: PBMCs, B-cell-depleted T cells, or T cells were the source of the cDNA or gDNA that made up the material.

Cohort allocation depended upon clinical history that participants reported. The germline V gene has CDR1 LGHDT and CDR2 YNNKEL (reference sequence). This CDR3 is 16 amino acids long. J lost 5 bases, V lost 2 bases, and 11 bases had no gene match. TCRdb keeps only in-frame clones here, not all; method: immunoSEQ multiplex PCR. The table records roughly 150,000 clones, just under 85% of them present only once. The receptor's source is a woman aged 40-49 years who had recovered from COVID-19. This chain links TRBV3-1 (or the pseudogene TRBV3-2) with TRBJ2-5; 7 nucleotides agree with TRBD1. Sequencing input: PBMCs or T cells enriched from blood (not recorded which). The CDR3 nucleotides read TGTGCCAGCAGCCAAACTACAGGGGCCGCCGGGGAGACCCAGTACTTC. Amino acid sequence: CASSQTTGAAGETQYF.